Listed below are T cell receptor beta chains from one sample, sequenced in a study of T-cell reconstitution after alpha-beta-depleted transplantation in children. One entry per CDR3 protein, called by TCRdb with MiXCR from the PCR reads. In the table there are about 480,000 distinct CDR3 sequences, around 13% of which are singletons. The sequenced sample was PBMCs from the stem cell graft donor, obtained from the stem cell graft. The receptors derive from a human donor who donated a stem cell graft to a child with combined immunodeficiency. Each CDR3 is given with its conserved first and last residue. Each record gives: clone size, D gene, J gene, V gene, CDR3 DNA, CDR3 protein. The D gene is left open where the match is weak. Clone size is not always given. Where it is, it says once, few, many or a class for expanded clones.

>NA|TRBD1|TRBJ2-3|TRBV30
TGTGCCTGGAGTGTACATGGGACAGGCGACTCAGATACGCAGTATTTT
CAWSVHGTGDSDTQYF
>few|NA|TRBJ2-7|TRBV10-3
TGTGCCATCAGTGAATGGGAGGGACAGGTGAACGAGCAGTACTTC
CAISEWEGQVNEQYF
>many|NA|TRBJ2-3|TRBV6-4
TGTGCCAGCAGTAACGGGACGGACACAGATACGCAGTATTTT
CASSNGTDTDTQYF
>NA|NA|TRBJ2-7|TRBV4-3
TGCGCCAGCAGCCTGGGCCGGGTTGCCCACTACGAGCAGTACTTC
CASSLGRVAHYEQYF
>many|TRBD2|TRBJ2-3|TRBV9
TGTGCCAGCGCGACTAGCGGGGGGGTGGCAGATACGCAGTATTTT
CASATSGGVADTQYF
>many|NA|TRBJ2-7|TRBV5-6
TGTGCCAGCAGCCATCTGGGCGGGTACGAGCAGTACTTC
CASSHLGGYEQYF
>NA|NA|TRBJ2-3|TRBV7-2
TGTGCCAGCAGCTTAATGGGAGATACGCAGTATTTT
CASSLMGDTQYF
>NA|NA|TRBJ1-2|TRBV18
TGTGCCAGCTCACCGGAGGGGTGGCTTCAACTCTATGGCTACACCTTC
CASSPEGWLQLYGYTF
>NA|NA|TRBJ2-1|TRBV5-1
TGCGCCAGCAGCTTGGGGTTAGGCGCAGCGTCCTACAATGAGCAGTTCTTC
CASSLGLGAASYNEQFF
>few|NA|TRBJ1-2|TRBV27
TGTGCCAGCAGTTTGGAACAGGTCCCATCTGCGAAGGGCTACACCTTC
CASSLEQVPSAKGYTF
>few|NA|TRBJ1-3|TRBV9
TGTGCCAGCACCCGTGGTGGGGTAAGGGCGCGAAACACCATATATTTT
CASTRGGVRARNTIYF
>once|NA|TRBJ2-7|TRBV13
TGTGCCAGCAGCTCGCGGGTCCTATCCGGGATCTACGAGCAGTACTTC
CASSSRVLSGIYEQYF
>many|NA|TRBJ2-1|TRBV3-1
TGTGCCAGCAGCCAAGATCTCAACAATGAGCAGTTCTTC
CASSQDLNNEQFF
>NA|NA|TRBJ2-3|TRBV4-2
TGTGCCAGCAGTCAATTACGGGCAGATACGCAGTATTTT
CASSQLRADTQYF
>few|NA|TRBJ2-1|TRBV3-1
TGTGCCAGCAGCCAAGTGCCCTCCAGCAACAATGAGCAGTTCTTC
CASSQVPSSNNEQFF
>NA|NA|TRBJ2-2|TRBV5-1
TGCGCCAGCAGCGAGAAGGGAGCCGGGGAGCTGTTTTTT
CASSEKGAGELFF
>once|NA|TRBJ2-7|TRBV12-3/TRBV12-4
TGTGCCAGCAGTTTAGCCCTTCCCTACGAGCAGTACTTC
CASSLALPYEQYF
>NA|TRBD1|TRBJ1-1|TRBV20-1
TGCAGTGCTAGCGACAGGGTGAACACTGAAGCTTTCTTT
CSASDRVNTEAFF
>once|NA|TRBJ2-2|TRBV14
TGTGCCAGCAGCCGCTCAGGGCTCGGAGGCACCGGGGAGCTGTTTTTT
CASSRSGLGGTGELFF
>NA|TRBD2|TRBJ2-1|TRBV3-1
TGTGCCAGCAGCCACAGCCAGGGACTAGCGGGGTCCAATGAGCAGTTCTTC
CASSHSQGLAGSNEQFF
>NA|NA|TRBJ2-2|TRBV7-6
TGTGCCAGCAGCTTAAAGGGCACCGGGGAGCTGTTTTTT
CASSLKGTGELFF
>NA|NA|TRBJ1-2|TRBV30
TGTGCCTGGAGTGCCAATTCTTGGCGCTACACCTTC
CAWSANSWRYTF
>NA|NA|TRBJ2-4|TRBV6-5
TGTGCCAGCAGTTACTCAGTCCTACCCGCCAAAAACATTCAGTACTTC
CASSYSVLPAKNIQYF
>few|NA|TRBJ2-7|TRBV7-9
TGTGCCAGCAGTCCCCCATTCGGGTACGAGCAGTACTTC
CASSPPFGYEQYF
>NA|TRBD1|TRBJ1-2|TRBV5-1
TGCGCCAGCAGCCCGGGACAGGTTTACATCTATGGCTACACCTTC
CASSPGQVYIYGYTF
>few|TRBD2|TRBJ2-1|TRBV20-1
TGCAGTGCTAGAGATGAAGCGGGAGACTACAATGAGCAGTTCTTC
CSARDEAGDYNEQFF
>few|NA|TRBJ2-3|TRBV25-1
TGTGCCAGCAAGTCGGGGCCAGATACGCAGTATTTT
CASKSGPDTQYF
>NA|TRBD2|TRBJ2-7|TRBV7-8
TGTGCCAGCAGCTCCTGGGCTAGCGGGAGCCGAGAGCAGTACTTC
CASSSWASGSREQYF
>many|TRBD2|TRBJ2-5|TRBV9
TGTGCCAGCAGCGTGGGGGGGACTCCCGCTGGAGAGACCCAGTACTTC
CASSVGGTPAGETQYF
>many|TRBD1|TRBJ2-7|TRBV20-1
TGCAGTGTGGACAGGGCTTCGTCCGAGCAGTACTTC
CSVDRASSEQYF
>NA|NA|TRBJ2-3|TRBV20-1
TGCAGTGGGAAGAAGGCAGGGGTGAGGCCAGGGACGCAGTATTTT
CSGKKAGVRPGTQYF
>few|TRBD1|TRBJ1-1|TRBV20-1
TGCAGTGCAACCGGGACAGGGAAGACTGAAGCTTTCTTT
CSATGTGKTEAFF
>NA|NA|TRBJ2-3|TRBV5-4
TGTGCCAGCAGCACGGACTATCTAGATACGCAGTATTTT
CASSTDYLDTQYF
>NA|NA|TRBJ2-7|TRBV5-6
TGTGCCAGCAGCTTGATCGGGGGAGCGAGCTACGAGCAGTACTTC
CASSLIGGASYEQYF
>NA|TRBD1|TRBJ2-1|TRBV30
TGTGCCTGGAGTTTAATGCCGGGACAGGGTCACGATGAGCAGTTCTTC
CAWSLMPGQGHDEQFF
>few|TRBD2|TRBJ2-1|TRBV7-2
TGTGCCAGCAGCTTCCTCCTAGCGGACATCTACAATGAGCAGTTCTTC
CASSFLLADIYNEQFF
>many|NA|TRBJ2-2|TRBV20-1
TGCAGTGCGGGGAGGTTCGCCGGGGAGCTGTTTTTT
CSAGRFAGELFF
>many|TRBD1|TRBJ2-5|TRBV28
TGTGCCAGCAGTTTTCTGCCCGGACAGGGAACAAAGACCCAGTACTTC
CASSFLPGQGTKTQYF
>few|NA|TRBJ2-7|TRBV12-3/TRBV12-4
TGTGCCAGCAGTTTTCGGGGGGCCGGGTACGAGCAGTACTTC
CASSFRGAGYEQYF
>few|TRBD1|TRBJ2-2|TRBV12-3/TRBV12-4
TGTGCCAGCAGTTTATGGGCCTTTATAGACAGGGTGAACACCGGGGAGCTGTTTTTT
CASSLWAFIDRVNTGELFF
>NA|TRBD1|TRBJ1-1|TRBV20-1
TGCAGTGTAGACAGGGTCGGCGCTGAAGCTTTCTTT
CSVDRVGAEAFF
>few|TRBD2|TRBJ2-5|TRBV12-3/TRBV12-4
TGTGCCAGCAGTGTCGGACTAGCGGGAGGCCAAGAGACCCAGTACTTC
CASSVGLAGGQETQYF
>many|NA|TRBJ2-2|TRBV7-2
TGTGCCAGCAGCTTCTTGGGCGGGGAGCTGTTTTTT
CASSFLGGELFF
>few|NA|TRBJ2-2|TRBV10-3
TGTGCCATCAGTGAATTAGGAATCTCGAACACCGGGGAGCTGTTTTTT
CAISELGISNTGELFF
>many|TRBD1|TRBJ2-7|TRBV11-2
TGTGCCAGCAGCTACGGGGAGGACAGGGCTCCCTACGAGCAGTACTTC
CASSYGEDRAPYEQYF
>NA|TRBD2|TRBJ2-2|TRBV11-1
TGTGCCTGCACCACTTTTAGCGGGAGAGCGGTTAACACCGGGGAGCTGTTTTTT
CACTTFSGRAVNTGELFF
>NA|TRBD2|TRBJ2-3|TRBV7-3
TGTGCCAGCAGCCCCGGACTAGCGGGAGACATAGATACGCAGTATTTT
CASSPGLAGDIDTQYF
>few|TRBD1|TRBJ2-2|TRBV6-1
TGTGCCAGCAGTCCGTATCTCTCAGGGGGGAACACCGGGGAGCTGTTTTTT
CASSPYLSGGNTGELFF
>few|TRBD1|TRBJ2-2|TRBV29-1
TGCAGCGCAGGGACAGGGTTGGCCGGGGAGCTGTTTTTT
CSAGTGLAGELFF
>NA|NA|TRBJ2-5|TRBV2
TGTGCCAGCAGTGAAGCGCTTCGGAGGCAAGAGACCCAGTACTTC
CASSEALRRQETQYF
>few|NA|TRBJ2-5|TRBV7-2
TGTGCCAGCAGCTTATCCAGGGGCAGTCGAGAGACCCAGTACTTC
CASSLSRGSRETQYF
>NA|NA|TRBJ2-7|TRBV5-1
TGCGCCAGCAGCTTGGACGGCGGCAGCGGTTGGGAGCAGTACTTC
CASSLDGGSGWEQYF
>few|TRBD2|TRBJ2-7|TRBV20-1
TGCAGTGCTAGTAGGCTAGCGGGAGTAGAGTCGGACGAGCAGTACTTC
CSASRLAGVESDEQYF
>NA|NA|TRBJ2-2|TRBV15
TGTGCCACCAGCAGAGTGGGTGGGGAGATCGACACCGGGGAGCTGTTTTTT
CATSRVGGEIDTGELFF
>many|NA|TRBJ2-7|TRBV4-3
TGCGCCAGCAGCCAAGGTGATGGGTATCTCGAGTCCTACGAGCAGTACTTC
CASSQGDGYLESYEQYF
>many|TRBD2|TRBJ2-3|TRBV12-3/TRBV12-4
TGTGCCAGCAGTTTAGCGGGAGGGCCTGTAGATACGCAGTATTTT
CASSLAGGPVDTQYF
>NA|NA|TRBJ2-2|TRBV11-2
TGTGCCAGCAGCTTAAGAGGCGGGAACACCGGGGAGCTGTTTTTT
CASSLRGGNTGELFF
>few|TRBD2|TRBJ2-7|TRBV4-3
TGCGCCAGCAGCCAAGATAGGGTAGCGGGAGGCTACGAGCAGTACTTC
CASSQDRVAGGYEQYF
>many|NA|TRBJ1-3|TRBV4-3
TGCGCCAGCAGCCCGGGGACGGGAGCCTCTGGAAACACCATATATTTT
CASSPGTGASGNTIYF
>NA|NA|TRBJ2-1|TRBV15
TGTGCCACCAGCAGAGATCCAGCGGGTAATGAGCAGTTCTTC
CATSRDPAGNEQFF